Each of the 29 T cell receptor beta chains below was sequenced from the same sample in a study of high-grade serous ovarian cancer treatment subgroups. Produced via immunoSEQ multiplex PCR; TCRdb's table is partial and in-frame only. The table lists fewer than 4,500 clones, approximately 72% of them singletons. The tumor samples were collected prior to definitive surgery or chemotherapy. The source material was tumor tissue. The origin of the receptors is a human donor with high-grade serous ovarian cancer.

This clone was seen only a few times. CDR3 nucleotides: TGTGCCAGCAGCTTACCCGATAATGGAGGTCTCTCTGGAAACACCATATATTTT. It is translated as CASSLPDNGGLSGNTIYF. V and J are TRBV5-4 and TRBJ1-3, with D unclear. Germline V gene data show CDR1 as SGHNT and CDR2 as YYREEE (reference sequence). The CDR3 sequence is 18 residues long. V was cut by 2 bases and J by 0 bases, with 18 bases left in between.

The chain employs TRBV29-1 and TRBJ2-3; the match to TRBD2 covers 8 bases. Germline lookup yields CDR1 SQVTM and CDR2 ANQGSEA. The CDR3 loop spans 15 amino acids. Trimming removed 4 bases from V and 1 base from J; junction bases left unmatched: 7. The CDR3 DNA follows: TGCAGCGTTGTTCTTTTAGCGGGACGCACAGATACGCAGTATTTT. It translates to CSVVLLAGRTDTQYF.

CDR3 protein: CASSIVGTDTQYF. For the CDR3, the DNA is TGTGCCAGTAGTATAGTGGGGACAGATACGCAGTATTTT. V and J are TRBV19 and TRBJ2-3; no firm D call. The CDR3 contains 13 residues. V was cut by 1 base and J by 3 bases, with 5 bases left in between. CDR1 LNHDA and CDR2 SQIVND come from the germline V gene (reference sequence).

The chain recombines TRBV7-9 with TRBJ1-4; 11 nucleotides align to TRBD1. The V gene end was trimmed by 4 bases and the J gene end by 1 base; junction bases not matched to a gene: 5. Germline V lookup: CDR1 SEHNR, CDR2 FQNEAQ (reference sequence). The CDR3 sequence is 17 residues long. The CDR3 loop reads CASSSWGQGGTNEKLFF. The CDR3, as DNA: TGTGCCAGCAGCTCTTGGGGACAGGGGGGAACTAATGAAAAACTGTTTTTT.

This chain joins TRBV7-2 and TRBJ2-3; 7 bases fit TRBD2. V shed 4 bases and J 2 bases; nucleotides not matched to a gene: 6. Per the germline V gene, CDR1 is SGHTA and CDR2 is FQGNSA. The CDR3 has 15 residues. The CDR3 DNA reads as TGTGCCAGCAGCTGGAAAAGCGGGGACACAGATACGCAGTATTTT. Protein sequence: CASSWKSGDTDTQYF.

The chain employs TRBV11-2 and TRBJ1-2; 8 bases fit TRBD1. This CDR3 is built from 15 residues. Germline CDR1 is SGHAT and CDR2 is FQNNGV. Trimming removed 5 bases from V and 6 bases from J; junction bases left unmatched: 11. The CDR3 region has the DNA TGTGCCAGCAGCACCGACAGGGGCCGGCTGGATGGCTACACCTTC. Its translation is CASSTDRGRLDGYTF.

The chain has TRBV4-1 and TRBJ1-1; 7 bases match TRBD1. The CDR3 runs to 16 residues. Germline V CDR1 and CDR2: MGHRA, YSYEKL. Trimming removed 6 bases from V and 3 bases from J; junction bases left unmatched: 13. The CDR3 region is CASREERQGGYTEAFF. The CDR3 DNA is TGCGCCAGCAGGGAAGAGAGACAGGGAGGGTACACTGAAGCTTTCTTT.

The chain is built from TRBV5-8 and TRBJ2-5; TRBD2 agrees at 11 bases. The V gene end was trimmed by 9 bases and the J gene end by 2 bases; junction bases not matched to a gene: 9. Germline loops: CDR1 SGHTS, CDR2 YDEGEE. This CDR3 spans 15 amino acids. The CDR3 spells CATQTGTSGQETQYF. CDR3 sequence (DNA): TGTGCCACCCAAACCGGGACTAGCGGTCAAGAGACCCAGTACTTC.

The chain has TRBV5-8 and TRBJ2-1; the D gene is possibly TRBD1 (6 bases). The length of the CDR3 is 14 residues. Germline V gene sequence: CDR1 SGHTS, CDR2 YDEGEE. V lost 0 bases to trimming and J lost 7 bases, with 11 bases between them. The CDR3 region has the DNA TGTGCCAGCAGCTTGGAGAGGGGGTTAAATGAGCAGTTCTTC. It is translated as CASSLERGLNEQFF.

The J gene is TRBJ2-2, the V gene TRBV28; no clear D gene. Between the trimmed V and J ends, which lost 5 bases and 6 bases, there was a span of 7 bases. This CDR3 region has 12 residues. Germline CDR1 reads MDHEN; CDR2 reads SYDVKM. CDR3 DNA: TGTGCCAGCAGTCTACCCCCCGGGGAGCTGTTTTTT. Translation gives CASSLPPGELFF. The full variable domain, in which reference TRBV28 and TRBJ2-2 provide the parts outside the CDR3, is DVKVTQSSRYLVKRTGEKVFLECVQDMDHENMFWYRQDPGLGLRLIYFSYDVKMKEKGDIPEGYSVSREKKERFSLILESASTNQTSMYLCASSLPPGELFFGEGSRLTVL.

The chain combines TRBV10-3 with TRBJ1-5, with no clear D. V gave up 7 bases and J gave up 0 bases, with 22 bases separating them. This CDR3 comprises 18 residues. Looked up from germline, CDR1 is ENHRY and CDR2 is SYGVKD. CDR3 sequence reads: CAIIRAGHFLNSNQPQHF. CDR3 bases: TGTGCCATCATTAGGGCAGGCCATTTTCTCAATAGCAATCAGCCCCAGCATTTT.

V usage is TRBV7-8 and J usage is TRBJ2-1; the D gene is possibly TRBD1 (5 bases). Germline assignment: CDR1 SGHVS and CDR2 FQNEAQ. The CDR3 loop spans 16 amino acids. Trimming removed 7 bases from V and 5 bases from J, with 21 bases in between. The CDR3 DNA reads as TGTGCCAGCAAACCCGCCAGGGCGCTGGGAAACAATGAGCAGTTCTTC. Residues: CASKPARALGNNEQFF.

This clone occurred a few times. The V gene is TRBV2, the J gene TRBJ1-1; a weak D match, TRBD1 (5 bases). V shed 6 bases and J shed 1 base, with 6 bases lying between them. Germline CDR1 is SNHLY and CDR2 is FYNNEI. The CDR3 is 12 amino acids. The CDR3 spells CASSQGNTEAFF. CDR3 DNA sequence: TGTGCCAGCAGCCAGGGGAACACTGAAGCTTTCTTT.

This rearrangement joins TRBV18 to TRBJ2-6; D gene uncertain. The CDR3 loop spans 18 amino acids. Trimming removed 3 bases from V and 4 bases from J, with 19 bases in between. Germline CDR1 and CDR2: KGHSH and LQKENI. Written as DNA, the CDR3 is TGTGCCAGCTCACCCCCTGGCGCTGGCTCTTTGGGGGCCAACGTCCTGACTTTC. It yields the protein CASSPPGAGSLGANVLTF.

This clone was seen just once. This CDR3 is CASSLDLYYEQYF. CDR3 sequence (DNA): TGTGCCAGCAGCTTAGACCTCTACTACGAGCAGTACTTC. This chain connects TRBV11-2 to TRBJ2-7; D uncertain. From germline, CDR1 is SGHAT and CDR2 FQNNGV. V lost 0 bases to trimming and J lost 3 bases, with 6 bases between them. The CDR3 extends over 13 amino acids.

V is TRBV4-3 and J is TRBJ1-2; D is perhaps TRBD1 (5 bases). The germline V gene encodes CDR1 LGHNA and CDR2 YSLEER. This CDR3 comprises 14 residues. Trimming stripped 0 bases from V and 5 bases from J, with 10 bases between. CDR3 nucleotide sequence: TGCGCCAGCAGCCAAGATGGGGGGTGGTATGGCTACACCTTC. Translating it yields CASSQDGGWYGYTF.

The J gene is TRBJ2-7, the V gene TRBV21-1; no check of the table's D call, TRBD1, against the DNA was made. TRBV21-1 is a recognized pseudogene. The CDR3 consists of 14 residues. The CDR3: CASSNPGDSYEQYF. CDR3 coding DNA: TGTGCCAGCAGCAACCCAGGGGATTCCTACGAGCAGTACTTC.

The rearrangement uses TRBV9 and TRBJ2-1; D is perhaps TRBD2 (6 bases). CDR1 is SGDLS, CDR2 YYNGEE, per germline. With 0 bases removed from V and 9 bases from J, the gap between germline ends came to 16 bases. CDR3 length: 15 residues. The CDR3 loop reads CASSVEGGTFFEQFF. The CDR3 nucleotides are TGTGCCAGCAGCGTAGAGGGCGGGACCTTTTTTGAGCAGTTCTTC.

This sequence joins TRBV9 and TRBJ2-3, with D perhaps given as TRBD1 or TRBD2 (7 bases each). There are 17 residues in the CDR3. Germline CDR1 reads SGDLS; CDR2 reads YYNGEE. V was pared by 4 bases and J by 4 bases, with 22 bases between. The CDR3 loop is CASSPNSGGGIADTQYF. CDR3 sequence (DNA): TGTGCCAGCAGCCCCAACTCAGGGGGGGGGATCGCAGATACGCAGTATTTT.

The V gene is TRBV5-1, the J gene TRBJ1-2, with 8 bases matching TRBD1. Germline CDR1 and CDR2: SGHRS and YFSETQ. The V gene end was trimmed by 4 bases and the J gene end by 5 bases; junction bases not matched to a gene: 7. The CDR3 covers 14 residues. CDR3 protein: CASSITTGEYGYTF. The CDR3 coding sequence is TGCGCCAGCAGCATAACGACAGGGGAGTATGGCTACACCTTC.

In DNA form, the CDR3 reads TGTGCCACCAGCAGAGTAGGAGGGTTCAGGGGGTATGGCTACACCTTC. This sequence encodes CATSRVGGFRGYGYTF. The chain couples TRBV15 to TRBJ1-2; 7 bases fit TRBD1. The CDR3 is 16 residues long. Germline CDR1 reads LNHNV; CDR2 reads YYDKDF (reference sequence). Germline trimming cut 1 base from V and 5 bases from J; bases unmatched to any gene: 10.

This chain connects TRBV4-3 to TRBJ1-2, with D uncertain. The CDR3 is 13 amino acids. Germline values: CDR1 LGHNA, CDR2 YSLEER. Trimming took off 2 bases at V and 8 bases at J, with 12 bases between the two ends. CDR3 coding DNA: TGCGCCAGCAGCCAAACGGACGGAGGGGGCTACACCTTC. Protein sequence: CASSQTDGGGYTF.

The CDR3 nucleotides read TGTGCCAGCTCACCACTCTTCGACCGGTGGGGCCACGGAAACACCATATATTTT. Protein: CASSPLFDRWGHGNTIYF. This chain connects TRBV18 to TRBJ1-3, with D maybe TRBD1 (5 bases). The ends were cut back, 1 base at V and 4 bases at J, with 20 bases in the middle. Germline V lookup: CDR1 KGHSH, CDR2 LQKENI. The CDR3 is made up of 18 amino acids.

In DNA, the CDR3 is TGTGCCATCAGTGAAGGGGGAGACAGCTTCACCTTC. Its translation: CAISEGGDSFTF. V is TRBV10-3 and J is TRBJ1-2; perhaps TRBD1 as D (6 bases). Germline loops: CDR1 ENHRY, CDR2 SYGVKD. The CDR3 covers 12 residues. Trimming cost V 3 bases and J 13 bases, with 15 bases left between them.

This chain connects TRBV7-9 to TRBJ1-1; D remains ambiguous. The germline gives CDR1 SEHNR, CDR2 FQNEAQ (reference sequence). V lost 5 bases and J 1 base, leaving 11 bases between the germline ends. The CDR3 has 14 amino acids. CDR3 amino acids: CASSPWTENTEAFF. CDR3 bases: TGTGCCAGCAGCCCGTGGACGGAGAACACTGAAGCTTTCTTT.

The chain uses TRBV5-1 and TRBJ1-1, with TRBD1 identical over 11 bases. Germline CDR1 reads SGHRS; CDR2 reads YFSETQ. The J segment lost 2 bases and the V segment lost 3 bases, leaving 9 bases of the junction unmatched. CDR3 size: 17 residues. The CDR3 spells CASSYPWTGGANTEAFF. DNA of the CDR3: TGCGCCAGCAGCTATCCATGGACAGGGGGCGCAAACACTGAAGCTTTCTTT. The variable domain in full, completed from reference TRBV5-1 and TRBJ1-1, reads KAGVTQTPRYLIKTRGQQVTLSCSPISGHRSVSWYQQTPGQGLQFLFEYFSETQRNKGNFPGRFSGRQFSNSRSEMNVSTLELGDSALYLCASSYPWTGGANTEAFFGQGTRLTVV.

This clone has a single count. V gene TRBV5-1 combines with J gene TRBJ2-7, with D hard to call. Germline V gene lookup returns CDR1 SGHRS and CDR2 YFSETQ. The V and J ends lost 0 bases and 2 bases respectively, with 12 bases between them. This CDR3 has 15 residues. The CDR3 DNA reads as TGCGCCAGCAGCTTGGAGAGTATCCTGGCCTACGAGCAGTACTTC. Amino acid sequence: CASSLESILAYEQYF.

By frequency in the sample, this clone is large (0.1 to 1%). This rearrangement joins TRBV15 to TRBJ2-1; D is perhaps TRBD2 (5 bases). The CDR3 totals 15 residues. Germline V gives CDR1 LNHNV, CDR2 YYDKDF (reference sequence). V shed 0 bases and J shed 6 bases, with 12 bases lying between them. CDR3 region: CATSRDMLAGNEQFF. CDR3 DNA sequence: TGTGCCACCAGCAGAGATATGCTAGCCGGCAATGAGCAGTTCTTC.

V usage is TRBV21-1 and J usage is TRBJ2-5. TRBV21-1 is given as a pseudogene. This CDR3 spans 13 amino acids. CDR3: CASRPRVQETQYF. DNA for the CDR3: TGTGCCAGCAGACCAAGGGTTCAAGAGACCCAGTACTTC.